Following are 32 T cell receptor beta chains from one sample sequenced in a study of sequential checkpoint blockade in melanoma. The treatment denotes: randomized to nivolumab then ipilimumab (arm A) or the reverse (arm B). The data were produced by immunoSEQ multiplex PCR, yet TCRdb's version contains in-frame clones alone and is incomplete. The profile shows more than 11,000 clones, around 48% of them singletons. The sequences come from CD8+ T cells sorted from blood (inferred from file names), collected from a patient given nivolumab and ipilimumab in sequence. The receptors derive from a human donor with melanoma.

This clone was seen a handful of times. CDR3 protein: CASSSDNQETQYF. In DNA, the CDR3 is TGTGCCAGCAGTTCGGACAACCAAGAGACCCAGTACTTC. The J gene is TRBJ2-5, the V gene TRBV6-5; a weak D match, TRBD1 (5 bases). The germline V gene encodes CDR1 MNHEY and CDR2 SVGAGI. Trimming took 4 bases from V and 0 from J, leaving 6 bases between them. This CDR3 is 13 amino acids long.

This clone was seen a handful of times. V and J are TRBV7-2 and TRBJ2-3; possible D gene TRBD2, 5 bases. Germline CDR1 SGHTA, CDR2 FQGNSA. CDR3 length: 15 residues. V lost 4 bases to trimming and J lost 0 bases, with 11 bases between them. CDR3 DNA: TGTGCCAGCAGCTATCCGGGAAGGAGCACAGATACGCAGTATTTT. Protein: CASSYPGRSTDTQYF.

Here the CDR3 DNA reads TGTGCCAGCAGCCAAGATACGCGACTAGCGGAGAGCTCCTACAATGAGCAGTTCTTC. It is translated as CASSQDTRLAESSYNEQFF. The rearrangement uses TRBV14 and TRBJ2-1; 9 bases agree with TRBD2. CDR1 and CDR2 (germline): SGHDN, FVKESK. V shed 0 bases, J shed 0 bases, and the junction held 9 bases outside the gene matches. This CDR3 region has 19 residues.

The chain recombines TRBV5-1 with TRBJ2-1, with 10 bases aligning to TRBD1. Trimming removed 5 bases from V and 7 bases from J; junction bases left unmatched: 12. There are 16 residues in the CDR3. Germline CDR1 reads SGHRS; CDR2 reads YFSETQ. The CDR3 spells CASSLPGGQGLNEQFF. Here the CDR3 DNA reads TGCGCCAGCAGTCTACCCGGGGGACAGGGGTTGAATGAGCAGTTCTTC.

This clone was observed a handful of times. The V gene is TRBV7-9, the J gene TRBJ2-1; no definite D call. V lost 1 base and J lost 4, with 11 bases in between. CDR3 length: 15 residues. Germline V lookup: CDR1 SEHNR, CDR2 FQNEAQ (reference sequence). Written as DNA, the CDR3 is TGTGCCAGCAGCTTAGTCCAGGCAGTATACAATGAGCAGTTCTTC. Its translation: CASSLVQAVYNEQFF. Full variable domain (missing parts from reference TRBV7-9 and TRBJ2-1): DTGVSQNPRHKITKRGQNVTFRCDPISEHNRLYWYRQTLGQGPEFLTYFQNEAQLEKSRLLSDRFSAERPKGSFSTLEIQRTEQGDSAMYLCASSLVQAVYNEQFFGPGTRLTVL.

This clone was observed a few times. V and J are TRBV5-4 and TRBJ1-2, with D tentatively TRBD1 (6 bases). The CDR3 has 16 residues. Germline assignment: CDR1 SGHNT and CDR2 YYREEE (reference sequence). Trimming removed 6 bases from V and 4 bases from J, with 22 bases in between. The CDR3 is CASTLDPGGAFYGYTF. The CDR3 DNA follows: TGTGCCAGCACCCTGGACCCGGGGGGCGCATTCTATGGCTACACCTTC.

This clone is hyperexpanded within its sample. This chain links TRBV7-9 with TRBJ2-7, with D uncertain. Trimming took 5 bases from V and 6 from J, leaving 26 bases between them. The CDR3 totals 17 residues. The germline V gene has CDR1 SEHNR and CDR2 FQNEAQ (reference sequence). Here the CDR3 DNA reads TGTGCCAGCAGCCAGAGAGGAAACATCCCAAGTCGAGGCGAGCAGTACTTC. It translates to CASSQRGNIPSRGEQYF.

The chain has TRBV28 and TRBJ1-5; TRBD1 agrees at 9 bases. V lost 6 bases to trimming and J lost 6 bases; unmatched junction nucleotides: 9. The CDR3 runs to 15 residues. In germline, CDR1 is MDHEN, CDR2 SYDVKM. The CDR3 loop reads CASRWTGDDTQPQHF. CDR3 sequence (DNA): TGTGCCAGCAGGTGGACAGGGGATGACACTCAGCCCCAGCATTTT. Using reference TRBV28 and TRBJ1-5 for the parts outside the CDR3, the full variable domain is DVKVTQSSRYLVKRTGEKVFLECVQDMDHENMFWYRQDPGLGLRLIYFSYDVKMKEKGDIPEGYSVSREKKERFSLILESASTNQTSMYLCASRWTGDDTQPQHFGDGTRLSIL.

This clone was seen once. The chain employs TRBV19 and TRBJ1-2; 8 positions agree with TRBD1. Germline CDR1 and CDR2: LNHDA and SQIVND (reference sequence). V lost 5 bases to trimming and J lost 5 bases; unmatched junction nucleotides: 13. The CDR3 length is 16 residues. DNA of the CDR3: TGTGCCAGTAGTCCTTGGACAGGGCATAGTCAATATGGCTACACCTTC. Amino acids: CASSPWTGHSQYGYTF.

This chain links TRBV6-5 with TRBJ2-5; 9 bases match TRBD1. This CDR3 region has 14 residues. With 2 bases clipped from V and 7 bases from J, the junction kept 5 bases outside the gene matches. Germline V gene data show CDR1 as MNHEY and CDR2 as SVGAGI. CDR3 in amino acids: CASSYPGTGSTQYF. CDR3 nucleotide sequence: TGTGCCAGCAGTTACCCCGGGACAGGGTCGACCCAGTACTTC.

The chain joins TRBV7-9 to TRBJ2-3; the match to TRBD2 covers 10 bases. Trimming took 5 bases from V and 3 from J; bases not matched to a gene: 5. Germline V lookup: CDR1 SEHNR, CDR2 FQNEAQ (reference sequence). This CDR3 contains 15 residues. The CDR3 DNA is TGTGCCAGCAGCCCGCTAGCGGGGGCTACAGATACGCAGTATTTT. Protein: CASSPLAGATDTQYF.

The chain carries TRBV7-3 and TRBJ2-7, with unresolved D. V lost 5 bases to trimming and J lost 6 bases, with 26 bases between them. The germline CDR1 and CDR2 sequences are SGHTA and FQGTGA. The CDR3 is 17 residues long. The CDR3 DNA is TGTGCCAGCAGCCAGAGAGGAAACATCCCAAGTCGAGGCGAGCAGTACTTC. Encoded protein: CASSQRGNIPSRGEQYF. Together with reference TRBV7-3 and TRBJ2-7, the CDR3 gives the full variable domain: GAGVSQTPSNKVTEKGKYVELRCDPISGHTALYWYRQSLGQGPEFLIYFQGTGAADDSGLPNDRFFAVRPEGSVSTLKIQRTERGDSAVYLCASSQRGNIPSRGEQYFGPGTRLTVT.

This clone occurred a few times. CDR3 DNA: TGTGCCAGCAGTTCTAGCGGGGGGGCAGCCAATGAGCAGTTCTTC. It specifies CASSSSGGAANEQFF. This chain uses TRBV6-4 with TRBJ2-1, with 12 bases matching TRBD2. The CDR3 has 15 residues. Looked up from germline, CDR1 is MRHNA and CDR2 is SNTAGT. Unmatched junction bases numbered 5, after V lost 5 bases and J lost 6 bases.

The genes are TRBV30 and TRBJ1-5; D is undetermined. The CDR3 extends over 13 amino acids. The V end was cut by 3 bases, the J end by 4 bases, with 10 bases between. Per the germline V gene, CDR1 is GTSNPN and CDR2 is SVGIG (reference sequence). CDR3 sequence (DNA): TGTGCCTGGAGCCCCGGTTGGAATCAGCCCCAGCATTTT. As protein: CAWSPGWNQPQHF.

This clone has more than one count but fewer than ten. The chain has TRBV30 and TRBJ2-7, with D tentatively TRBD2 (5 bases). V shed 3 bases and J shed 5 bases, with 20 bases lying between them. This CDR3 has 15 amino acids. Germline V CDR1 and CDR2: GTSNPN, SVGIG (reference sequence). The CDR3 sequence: CAWSKTPGWRNEQYF. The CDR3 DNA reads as TGTGCCTGGAGCAAAACTCCGGGATGGAGGAACGAGCAGTACTTC.

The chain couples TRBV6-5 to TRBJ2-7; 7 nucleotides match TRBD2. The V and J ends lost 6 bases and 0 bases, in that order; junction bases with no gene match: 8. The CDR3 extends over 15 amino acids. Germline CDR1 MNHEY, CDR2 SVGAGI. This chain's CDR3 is CASSSQAGSSYEQYF. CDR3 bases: TGTGCCAGCAGCTCTCAAGCGGGAAGCTCCTACGAGCAGTACTTC.

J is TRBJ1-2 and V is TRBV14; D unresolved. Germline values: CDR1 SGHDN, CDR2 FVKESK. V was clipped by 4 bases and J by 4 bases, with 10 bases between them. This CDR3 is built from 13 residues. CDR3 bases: TGTGCCAGCAGCCCAGGATCCCTCTATGGCTACACCTTC. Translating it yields CASSPGSLYGYTF.

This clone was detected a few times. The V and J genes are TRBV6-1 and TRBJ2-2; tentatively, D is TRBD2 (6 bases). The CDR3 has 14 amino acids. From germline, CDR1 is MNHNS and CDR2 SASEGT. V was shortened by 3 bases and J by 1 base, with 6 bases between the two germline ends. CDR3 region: CASSDGGNTGELFF. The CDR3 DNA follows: TGTGCCAGCAGTGACGGGGGGAACACCGGGGAGCTGTTTTTT.

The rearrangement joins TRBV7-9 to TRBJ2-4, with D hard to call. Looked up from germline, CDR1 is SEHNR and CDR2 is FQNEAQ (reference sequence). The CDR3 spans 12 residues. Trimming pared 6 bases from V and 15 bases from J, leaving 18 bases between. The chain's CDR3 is CASSGRSLTLYF. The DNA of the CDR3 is TGTGCCAGCAGTGGTAGGAGCCTAACTTTGTACTTC.

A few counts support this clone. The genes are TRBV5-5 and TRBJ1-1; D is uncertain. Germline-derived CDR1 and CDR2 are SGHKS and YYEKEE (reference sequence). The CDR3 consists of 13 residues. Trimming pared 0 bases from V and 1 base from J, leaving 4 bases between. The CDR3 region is CASSLAGNTEAFF. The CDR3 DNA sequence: TGTGCCAGCAGCTTGGCAGGGAACACTGAAGCTTTCTTT.

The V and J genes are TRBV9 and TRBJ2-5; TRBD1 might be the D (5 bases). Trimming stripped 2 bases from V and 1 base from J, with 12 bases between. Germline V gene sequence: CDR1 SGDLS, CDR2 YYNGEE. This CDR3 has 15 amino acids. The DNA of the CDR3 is TGTGCCAGCAGCGTTATAGGACACTCCCAAGAGACCCAGTACTTC. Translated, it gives CASSVIGHSQETQYF. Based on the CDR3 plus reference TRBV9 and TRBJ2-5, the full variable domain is DSGVTQTPKHLITATGQRVTLRCSPRSGDLSVYWYQQSLDQGLQFLIQYYNGEERAKGNILERFSAQQFPDLHSELNLSSLELGDSALYFCASSVIGHSQETQYFGPGTRLLVL.

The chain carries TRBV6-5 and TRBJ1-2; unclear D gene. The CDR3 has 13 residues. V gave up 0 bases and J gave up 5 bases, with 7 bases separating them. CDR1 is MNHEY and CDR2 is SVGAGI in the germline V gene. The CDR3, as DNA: TGTGCCAGCAGTTACTCCACAGAGTATGGCTACACCTTC. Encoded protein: CASSYSTEYGYTF.

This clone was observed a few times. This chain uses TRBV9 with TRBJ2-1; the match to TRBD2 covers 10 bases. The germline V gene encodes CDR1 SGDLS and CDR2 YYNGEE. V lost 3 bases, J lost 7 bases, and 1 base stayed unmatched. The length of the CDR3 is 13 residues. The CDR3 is CASSAGLANEQFF. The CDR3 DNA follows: TGTGCCAGCAGCGCGGGACTAGCGAATGAGCAGTTCTTC. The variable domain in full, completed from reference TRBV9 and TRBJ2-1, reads DSGVTQTPKHLITATGQRVTLRCSPRSGDLSVYWYQQSLDQGLQFLIQYYNGEERAKGNILERFSAQQFPDLHSELNLSSLELGDSALYFCASSAGLANEQFFGPGTRLTVL.

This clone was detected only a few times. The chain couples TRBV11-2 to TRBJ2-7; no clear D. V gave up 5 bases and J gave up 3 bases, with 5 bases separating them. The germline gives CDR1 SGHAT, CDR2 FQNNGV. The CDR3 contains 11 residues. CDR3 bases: TGTGCCAGCAGCCCGTTCTACGAGCAGTACTTC. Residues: CASSPFYEQYF.

The CDR3 nucleotides read TGTGCCAGCAGCCCTTTAGCGGGAGGGACCAATGAGCAGTTCTTC. Amino acid sequence: CASSPLAGGTNEQFF. The chain couples TRBV7-2 to TRBJ2-1; 11 bases line up with TRBD2. The CDR3 is 15 residues long. V shed 5 bases and J 6 bases; nucleotides not matched to a gene: 6. The germline CDR1 and CDR2 sequences are SGHTA and FQGNSA.

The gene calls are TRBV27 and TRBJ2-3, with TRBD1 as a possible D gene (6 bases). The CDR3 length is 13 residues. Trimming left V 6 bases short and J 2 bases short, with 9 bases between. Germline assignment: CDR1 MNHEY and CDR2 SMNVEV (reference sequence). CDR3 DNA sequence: TGTGCCAGCAGGGACAGCCTCACAGATACGCAGTATTTT. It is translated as CASRDSLTDTQYF.

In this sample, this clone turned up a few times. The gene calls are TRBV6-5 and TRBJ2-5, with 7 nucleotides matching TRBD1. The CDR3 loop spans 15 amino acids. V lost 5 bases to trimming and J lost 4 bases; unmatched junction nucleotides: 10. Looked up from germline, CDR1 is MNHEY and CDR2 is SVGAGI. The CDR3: CASSQLGGSAETQYF. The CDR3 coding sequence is TGTGCCAGCAGTCAACTAGGGGGCTCGGCAGAGACCCAGTACTTC.

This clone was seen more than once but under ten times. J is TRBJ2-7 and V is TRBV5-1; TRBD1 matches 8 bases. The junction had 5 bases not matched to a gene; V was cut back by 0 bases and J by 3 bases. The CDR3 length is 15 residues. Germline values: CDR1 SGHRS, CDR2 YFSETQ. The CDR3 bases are TGCGCCAGCAGCTTGGGGACAGGGTCGGGCTACGAGCAGTACTTC. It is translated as CASSLGTGSGYEQYF. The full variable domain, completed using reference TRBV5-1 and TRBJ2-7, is KAGVTQTPRYLIKTRGQQVTLSCSPISGHRSVSWYQQTPGQGLQFLFEYFSETQRNKGNFPGRFSGRQFSNSRSEMNVSTLELGDSALYLCASSLGTGSGYEQYFGPGTRLTVT.

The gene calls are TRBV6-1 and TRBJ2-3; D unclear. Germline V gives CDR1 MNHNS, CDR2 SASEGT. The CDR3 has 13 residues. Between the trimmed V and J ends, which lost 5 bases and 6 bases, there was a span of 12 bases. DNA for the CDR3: TGTGCCAGCAGTTCCTGGGCCGGTGATACGCAGTATTTT. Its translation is CASSSWAGDTQYF.

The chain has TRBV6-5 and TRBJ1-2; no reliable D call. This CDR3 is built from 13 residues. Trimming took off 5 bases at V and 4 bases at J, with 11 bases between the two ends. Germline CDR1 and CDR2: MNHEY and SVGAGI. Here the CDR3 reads CASSEVAGYGYTF. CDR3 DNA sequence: TGTGCCAGCAGTGAAGTTGCAGGCTATGGCTACACCTTC.

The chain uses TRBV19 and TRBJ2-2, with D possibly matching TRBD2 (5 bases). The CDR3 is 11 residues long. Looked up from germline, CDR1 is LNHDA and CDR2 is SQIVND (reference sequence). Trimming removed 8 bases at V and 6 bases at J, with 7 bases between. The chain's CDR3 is CASYGAGELFF. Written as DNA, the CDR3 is TGTGCCAGTTACGGGGCCGGGGAGCTGTTTTTT.

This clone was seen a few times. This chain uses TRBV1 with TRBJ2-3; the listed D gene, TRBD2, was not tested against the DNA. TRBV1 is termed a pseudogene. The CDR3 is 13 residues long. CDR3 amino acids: CTSNLAVTDTQYF. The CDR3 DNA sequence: TGCACCAGCAACCTAGCGGTCACAGATACGCAGTATTTT.